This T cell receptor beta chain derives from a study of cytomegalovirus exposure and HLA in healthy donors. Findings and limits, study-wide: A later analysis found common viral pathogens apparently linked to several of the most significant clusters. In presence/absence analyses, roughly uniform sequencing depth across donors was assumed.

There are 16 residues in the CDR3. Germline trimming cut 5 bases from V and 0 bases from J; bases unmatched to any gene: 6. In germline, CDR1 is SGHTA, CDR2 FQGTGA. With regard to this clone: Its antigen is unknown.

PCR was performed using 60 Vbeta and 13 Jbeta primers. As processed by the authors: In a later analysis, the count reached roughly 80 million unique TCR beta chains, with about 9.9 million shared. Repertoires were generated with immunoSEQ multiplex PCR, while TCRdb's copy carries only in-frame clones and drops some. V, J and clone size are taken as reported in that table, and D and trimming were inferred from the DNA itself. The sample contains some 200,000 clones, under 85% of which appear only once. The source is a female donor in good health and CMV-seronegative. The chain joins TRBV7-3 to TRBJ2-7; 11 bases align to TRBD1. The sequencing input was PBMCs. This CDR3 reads CASSLDGTGGSYEQYF. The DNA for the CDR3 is TGTGCCAGCAGCCTGGACGGGACAGGGGGCTCCTACGAGCAGTACTTC.